This T cell receptor (beta chain) comes out of a study of cytomegalovirus exposure and HLA in healthy donors. This clone was seen more than once but under ten times. The antigen remains undetermined. In germline, CDR1 is SGHTA, CDR2 FQGNSA. The length of the CDR3 is 15 residues. The V gene end was trimmed by 5 bases and the J gene end by 6 bases; junction bases not matched to a gene: 8. Broader study findings: Sequence variants that were highly shared formed a cluster that was likely a sequencing artifact. Data from an earlier analysis indicated that most TCR beta V segments were productive either about 90% or about 30% of the time.

The primer mix had 60 Vbeta and 13 Jbeta primers. Assay: immunoSEQ multiplex PCR; the TCRdb copy retains only in-frame clones and omits some. The data contain 130,000 or so clones, 80% to 90% of them singletons. The chain joins TRBV7-2 to TRBJ1-4; 8 bases match TRBD1. Specimen: PBMCs. The source of this sequence is a woman aged 18-30 years in good health and CMV-seropositive. The CDR3 spells CASSIVDRVDEKLFF. The CDR3 DNA reads as TGTGCCAGCAGCATAGTGGACAGGGTTGATGAAAAACTGTTTTTT. The whole variable domain, filled in from reference TRBV7-2 and TRBJ1-4, reads GAGVSQSPSNKVTEKGKDVELRCDPISGHTALYWYRQSLGQGLEFLIYFQGNSAPDKSGLPSDRFSAERTGGSVSTLTIQRTQQEDSAVYLCASSIVDRVDEKLFFGSGTQLSVL.